This T cell receptor beta chain was captured in a study of cytomegalovirus exposure and HLA in healthy donors. Study findings and constraints: Associated with cytomegalovirus, according to the listing, were 164 TCR beta chains. Reported results showed that the classifier diagnosed cytomegalovirus status with high specificity and sensitivity. Subsequent analysis of the roughly 120 validation repertoires found a tendency for first-cohort TCR clusters to co-occur.

About this clone: The target antigen is unknown.

Sequencing was performed with immunoSEQ multiplex PCR; in TCRdb, only in-frame clones are kept and a portion is missing. The sample carries about 200,000 clones, approximately 80% recorded once. V was pared by 5 bases and J by 7 bases, with 8 bases between. The CDR3 contains 10 residues. Germline lookup yields CDR1 SQVTM and CDR2 ANQGSEA. The sequencing input was PBMCs. This clonotype originated in a woman aged 25 to 45 in good health and CMV-seropositive. The V gene is TRBV29-1, the J gene TRBJ1-1; D perhaps matches TRBD1 (5 bases). This CDR3 reads CSVNQGEAFF. Written as DNA, the CDR3 is TGCAGCGTTAATCAGGGTGAAGCTTTCTTT.